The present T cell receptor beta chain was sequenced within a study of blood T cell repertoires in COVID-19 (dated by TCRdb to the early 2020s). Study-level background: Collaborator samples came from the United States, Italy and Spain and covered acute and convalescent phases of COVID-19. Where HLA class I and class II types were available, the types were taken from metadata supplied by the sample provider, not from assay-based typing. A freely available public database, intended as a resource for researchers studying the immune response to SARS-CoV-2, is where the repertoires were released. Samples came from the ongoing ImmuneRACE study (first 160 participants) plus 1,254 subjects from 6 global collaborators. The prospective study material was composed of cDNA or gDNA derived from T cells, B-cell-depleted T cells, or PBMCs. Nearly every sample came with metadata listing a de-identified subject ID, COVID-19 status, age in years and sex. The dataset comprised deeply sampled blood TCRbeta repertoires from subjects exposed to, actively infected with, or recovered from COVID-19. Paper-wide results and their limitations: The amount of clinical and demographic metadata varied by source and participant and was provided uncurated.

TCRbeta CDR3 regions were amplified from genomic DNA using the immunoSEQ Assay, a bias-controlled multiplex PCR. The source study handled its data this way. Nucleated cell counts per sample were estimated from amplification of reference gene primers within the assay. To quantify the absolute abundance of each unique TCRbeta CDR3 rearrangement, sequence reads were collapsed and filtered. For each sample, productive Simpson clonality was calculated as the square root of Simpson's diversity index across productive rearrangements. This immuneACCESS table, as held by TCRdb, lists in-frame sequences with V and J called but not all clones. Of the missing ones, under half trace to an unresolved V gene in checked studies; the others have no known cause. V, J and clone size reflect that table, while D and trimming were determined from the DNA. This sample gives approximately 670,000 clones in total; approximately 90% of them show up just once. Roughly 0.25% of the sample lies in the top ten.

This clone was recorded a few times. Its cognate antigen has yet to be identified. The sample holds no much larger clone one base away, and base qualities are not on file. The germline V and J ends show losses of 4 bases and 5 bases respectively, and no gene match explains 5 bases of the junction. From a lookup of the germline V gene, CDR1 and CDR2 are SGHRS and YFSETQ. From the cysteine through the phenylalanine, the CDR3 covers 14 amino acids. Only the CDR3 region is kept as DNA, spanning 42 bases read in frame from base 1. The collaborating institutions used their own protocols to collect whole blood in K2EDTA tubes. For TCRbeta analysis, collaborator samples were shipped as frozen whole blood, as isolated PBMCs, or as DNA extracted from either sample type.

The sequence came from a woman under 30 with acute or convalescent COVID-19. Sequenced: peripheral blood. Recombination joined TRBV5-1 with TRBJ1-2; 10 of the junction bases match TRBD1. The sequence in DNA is TGCGCCAGCAGCGTCGGGACAGGGGTATATGGCTACACCTTC. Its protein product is CASSVGTGVYGYTF.